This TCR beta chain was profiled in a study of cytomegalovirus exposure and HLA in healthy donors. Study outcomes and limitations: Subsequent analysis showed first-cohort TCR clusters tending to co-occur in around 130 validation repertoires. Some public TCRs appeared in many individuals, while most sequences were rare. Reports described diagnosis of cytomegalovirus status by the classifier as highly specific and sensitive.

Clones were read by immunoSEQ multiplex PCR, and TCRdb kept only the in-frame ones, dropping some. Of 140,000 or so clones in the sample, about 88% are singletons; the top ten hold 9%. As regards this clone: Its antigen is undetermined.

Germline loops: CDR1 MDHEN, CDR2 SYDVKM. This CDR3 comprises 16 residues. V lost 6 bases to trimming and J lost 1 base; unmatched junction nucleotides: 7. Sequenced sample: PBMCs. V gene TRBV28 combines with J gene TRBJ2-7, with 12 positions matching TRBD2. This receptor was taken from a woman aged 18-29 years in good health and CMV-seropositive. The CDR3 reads CASSGGLAGPSYEQYF. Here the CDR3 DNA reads TGTGCCAGCAGCGGCGGACTAGCGGGGCCTTCCTACGAGCAGTACTTC.